This T cell receptor beta chain was profiled in a study of blood T cell repertoires in COVID-19. In the study overall: PBMCs, B-cell-depleted T cells, or T cells were the source of the cDNA or gDNA that made up the material.

The assay was immunoSEQ multiplex PCR, and TCRdb's table has in-frame clones only and misses some. This sample has 95,000 to 110,000 clones, with 85% to 90% found just once. The specimen was peripheral blood. This TCR was sampled from a human donor in a cohort sampled during active COVID-19.

The CDR3: CASSPGSLGHGYTF. For the CDR3, the DNA is TGTGCCAGCAGCCCGGGGTCATTAGGCCATGGCTACACCTTC. The chain carries TRBV7-3 and TRBJ1-2, with D unresolved. The CDR3 has 14 amino acids. Germline CDR1 is SGHTA and CDR2 is FQGTGA. Trimming cost V 5 bases and J 6 bases, with 16 bases left between them.